The clone carrying this T cell receptor beta chain was seen a single time. The sample comes from a study of blood T cell repertoires in COVID-19. Looking at the study overall: COVID-19 samples collected from the United States, Italy and Spain covered acute and convalescent phases.

The method was immunoSEQ multiplex PCR; TCRdb's version includes in-frame clones alone and lacks a portion of them. In the table there are roughly 68,000 clones, approximately 85% of which are singletons. Germline values: CDR1 SGHDN, CDR2 FVKESK. The CDR3 length is 16 residues. V shed 0 bases, J shed 9 bases, and the junction held 11 bases outside the gene matches. Sequencing used peripheral blood. The chain couples TRBV14 to TRBJ2-1; 7 bases agree with TRBD2. The sequence came from a human donor in a cohort sampled during active COVID-19. CDR3 in DNA: TGTGCCAGCAGCCAAGATATTCTGCGCGGGAGATCTGAGCAGTTCTTC. Its translation is CASSQDILRGRSEQFF.